The 28 T cell receptor beta chains below come from one sample, sequenced in a study of identical twins. TCRdb passed the 5' RACE reads through MiXCR, listing each CDR3 protein once. The table includes some 710,000 distinct CDR3 sequences, less than 7% detected once. What was sequenced was naive T cells sorted from blood. These receptors were taken from a man aged 18 to 30 in good health.

This clonotype was recorded many times. The CDR3 sequence: CSARSGTLRSPLHF. DNA for the CDR3: TGCAGTGCTAGATCGGGAACCCTCCGGTCACCCCTCCACTTT. This chain joins TRBV20-1 and TRBJ1-6; D gene ambiguous. The CDR3 loop spans 14 amino acids. CDR1 DFQATT and CDR2 SNEGSKA come from the germline V gene (reference sequence). V was clipped by 2 bases and J by 10 bases, with 15 bases between them.

This clonotype was counted ten times or more. The chain joins TRBV28 to TRBJ2-7, with 8 bases aligning to TRBD1. The CDR3 covers 15 residues. V lost 10 bases, J lost 2 bases, and 13 bases stayed unmatched. Germline CDR1 reads MDHEN; CDR2 reads SYDVKM. The CDR3 here is CAITTGGFEPYEQYF. The CDR3 nucleotides are TGTGCCATTACCACAGGGGGTTTTGAGCCCTACGAGCAGTACTTC.

As for this clonotype: The conserved phenylalanine or tryptophan normally closing the CDR3 is absent here, so this likely arose from a read error. The V gene is TRBV20-1, the J gene TRBJ1-5; 8 positions agree with TRBD1. V was clipped by 3 bases and J by 3 bases; unmatched bases: 4. Germline V gene data show CDR1 as DFQATT and CDR2 as SNEGSKA (reference sequence). This CDR3 spans 14 amino acids. CDR3 loop: CSARVTGVNQPQHV. As DNA, the CDR3 is TGCAGTGCTAGGGTGACAGGGGTCAATCAGCCCCAGCATGTT.

Ten or more counts support this clonotype. V gene TRBV7-9 combines with J gene TRBJ2-2; 9 nucleotides align to TRBD2. J gave up 6 bases and V 5 bases, and 7 bases lay outside the gene matches. The CDR3 has 15 amino acids. CDR1 and CDR2 from the germline V gene are SEHNR and FQNEAQ (reference sequence). The CDR3 DNA follows: TGTGCCAGCAGCGCCACTAGCGGGTTCCCCGGGGAGCTGTTTTTT. Translated: CASSATSGFPGELFF.

This clonotype was seen at least ten times. V gene TRBV6-1 combines with J gene TRBJ2-3; D may be TRBD2 (5 bases). Germline assignment: CDR1 MNHNS and CDR2 SASEGT. Trimming left V 6 bases short and J 4 bases short, with 20 bases between. The CDR3 has 16 residues. The CDR3 reads CASSRTGKIFADTQYF. The CDR3 DNA reads as TGTGCCAGCAGCCGAACCGGGAAAATATTCGCAGATACGCAGTATTTT.

The DNA of the CDR3 is TGTGCCAGCAGCTTATCAGCGGGAATAACAGATACGCAGTATTTT. Translation gives CASSLSAGITDTQYF. V gene TRBV7-9 combines with J gene TRBJ2-3; 7 bases are shared with TRBD2. With V trimmed by 2 bases and J by 3 bases, 5 bases remained unmatched. The CDR3 has 15 residues. From germline, CDR1 is SEHNR and CDR2 FQNEAQ (reference sequence).

The CDR3 DNA sequence: TGTGCCAGCAGTCTGACTAGCGGGATCCCAGATACGCAGTATTTT. This gives the protein CASSLTSGIPDTQYF. The genes are TRBV28 and TRBJ2-3, with TRBD2 matching over 11 bases. Trimming at V came to 5 bases and at J to 4 bases, leaving 5 bases not matched to a gene. Per the germline V gene, CDR1 is MDHEN and CDR2 is SYDVKM. The CDR3 sequence is 15 residues long.

This clonotype was counted at least ten times. The rearrangement uses TRBV5-1 and TRBJ2-7; possible D gene TRBD1, 7 bases. V gave up 6 bases and J gave up 3 bases, with 25 bases separating them. The CDR3 spans 17 residues. Germline assignment: CDR1 SGHRS and CDR2 YFSETQ. DNA for the CDR3: TGCGCCAGCATGGGGATGACAGGGTCGACTAGTCTCTACGAGCAGTACTTC. It specifies CASMGMTGSTSLYEQYF.

In its sample, this clonotype was seen many times. DNA of the CDR3: TGCAGTGCTAGAGCCGGGACCTCTGGAGAGCAGTACGTC. Translating gives CSARAGTSGEQYV. The chain links TRBV20-1 to TRBJ2-7; D is tentatively TRBD1 or TRBD2 (5 bases each). Trimming pared 1 base from V and 7 bases from J, leaving 14 bases between. CDR3 length equals 13 residues. Germline V CDR1 and CDR2: DFQATT, SNEGSKA (reference sequence).

This clonotype was counted only a few times. V usage is TRBV11-2 and J usage is TRBJ2-1; D possibly matches TRBD1 or TRBD2 (5 bases each). Germline-derived CDR1 and CDR2 are SGHAT and FQNNGV. The CDR3 consists of 16 residues. The V end was cut by 6 bases, the J end by 5 bases, with 20 bases between. CDR3 in amino acids: CASRPFRDRGHNEQFF. The DNA of the CDR3 is TGTGCCAGCAGGCCATTCCGGGACCGGGGCCACAATGAGCAGTTCTTC.

There are many counts of this clonotype. The V and J genes are TRBV10-1 and TRBJ2-5; D may be TRBD1 or TRBD2 (5 bases each). The CDR3 spans 16 residues. Trimming removed 3 bases from V and 0 bases from J, with 14 bases in between. The germline V gene has CDR1 WNHNN and CDR2 SYGVQD (reference sequence). The CDR3 here is CASSDMSGHYQETQYF. CDR3 sequence (DNA): TGCGCCAGCAGTGATATGAGCGGACACTACCAAGAGACCCAGTACTTC.

The rearrangement joins TRBV5-4 to TRBJ2-2; D uncertain. This CDR3 spans 13 amino acids. The germline gives CDR1 SGHNT, CDR2 YYREEE (reference sequence). V was shortened by 0 bases and J by 7 bases, with 7 bases between the two germline ends. The CDR3 loop reads CASSLASGGELFF. The CDR3 DNA sequence: TGTGCCAGCAGCTTGGCCTCAGGCGGGGAGCTGTTTTTT.

The chain joins TRBV7-9 to TRBJ2-1, with D hard to call. Germline V CDR1 and CDR2: SEHNR, FQNEAQ (reference sequence). The length of the CDR3 is 12 residues. V gave up 1 base and J gave up 9 bases, with 7 bases separating them. The CDR3 loop is CASSLVRREQFF. CDR3 nucleotide sequence: TGTGCCAGCAGCTTAGTTCGTCGTGAGCAGTTCTTC.

This clonotype was counted between two and nine times. The chain carries TRBV9 and TRBJ2-3; TRBD2 aligns across 7 bases. The CDR3 is 17 amino acids. V gave up 3 bases and J gave up 2 bases; unmatched junction bases: 12. Germline V CDR1 and CDR2: SGDLS, YYNGEE. CDR3 region: CASSAVGAGDPTDTQYF. For the CDR3, the DNA is TGTGCCAGCAGCGCCGTAGGGGCGGGGGACCCCACAGATACGCAGTATTTT.

This clonotype was observed many times. The chain links TRBV20-1 to TRBJ2-1; 8 bases match TRBD2. Germline V lookup: CDR1 DFQATT, CDR2 SNEGSKA (reference sequence). The CDR3 spans 15 residues. V trimming: 1 base; J trimming: 3 bases; junction bases outside the gene matches: 5. CDR3 sequence (DNA): TGCAGTGCTAGAGTCGTAGCGGGGCGCTACAATGAGCAGTTCTTC. Translating gives CSARVVAGRYNEQFF.

This clonotype was seen repeatedly, ten times or more. The junction departs from the called germline gene at one end, perhaps through a read error. The genes are TRBV3-1 and TRBJ2-7; 11 bases fit TRBD2. The CDR3 sequence is 12 residues long. Looked up from germline, CDR1 is LGHDT and CDR2 is YNNKEL (reference sequence). CDR3 protein: CASSLTSGSQDF. CDR3 sequence (DNA): TGTGCCAGCAGCCTCACTAGCGGGAGTCAGGACTTC.

The gene calls are TRBV19 and TRBJ1-5; D not certain. This CDR3 has 13 amino acids. Germline V CDR1 and CDR2: LNHDA, SQIVND (reference sequence). Trimming took 5 bases from V and 6 from J, leaving 11 bases between them. The CDR3 region is CASSDRTGQPQHF. For the CDR3, the DNA is TGTGCCAGTAGTGATAGGACCGGTCAGCCCCAGCATTTT.

This clonotype was counted a few times. The genes are TRBV4-3 and TRBJ2-7, with D possibly matching TRBD2 (5 bases). Germline CDR1 reads LGHNA; CDR2 reads YSLEER. Trimming pared 1 base from V and 2 bases from J, leaving 12 bases between. CDR3 length equals 15 residues. In DNA, the CDR3 is TGCGCCAGCAGCCAAGGTGAACTAGGACCCTACGAGCAGTACTTC. Translation: CASSQGELGPYEQYF.

This clonotype has ten or more counts. The chain's CDR3 is CASSQPLAGNTGELFF. In DNA, the CDR3 is TGTGCCAGCAGCCAACCACTAGCGGGTAACACCGGGGAGCTGTTTTTT. The V and J genes are TRBV7-9 and TRBJ2-2; 9 positions agree with TRBD2. The ends lost 5 bases at V and 2 bases at J; junction bases unmatched: 6. CDR3 size: 16 residues. CDR1 SEHNR and CDR2 FQNEAQ come from the germline V gene (reference sequence).

This clonotype was counted at least ten times. J is TRBJ2-1 and V is TRBV12-3 or TRBV12-4; tentative D call: TRBD2 (5 bases). The CDR3 has 11 residues. Trimming took 8 bases from V and 13 from J, leaving 15 bases between them. The CDR3 is CASEIGLDQFF. CDR3 DNA sequence: TGTGCCAGCGAAATAGGACTGGACCAGTTCTTC.

This clonotype was picked up many times. The gene calls are TRBV7-9 and TRBJ2-1; the match to TRBD2 covers 13 bases. The CDR3 is made up of 14 amino acids. Germline V gene sequence: CDR1 SEHNR, CDR2 FQNEAQ (reference sequence). J lost 9 bases, V lost 5 bases, and 4 bases had no gene match. CDR3 residues: CASSRTSGSGEQFF. The CDR3 DNA follows: TGTGCCAGCAGCCGGACTAGCGGGAGTGGTGAGCAGTTCTTC.

This clonotype was seen many times. The chain has TRBV12-3 or TRBV12-4 and TRBJ2-5, with 9 bases aligning to TRBD1. The CDR3 is 14 amino acids. With 4 bases clipped from V and 5 bases from J, the junction kept 5 bases outside the gene matches. The DNA for the CDR3 is TGTGCCAGCAGTTGGGACAGGGATAAGGAGACCCAGTACTTC. As protein: CASSWDRDKETQYF.

This clonotype has a count of ten or more. The chain uses TRBV20-1 and TRBJ2-3; TRBD2 matches 12 bases. The CDR3 consists of 17 residues. Per the germline V gene, CDR1 is DFQATT and CDR2 is SNEGSKA (reference sequence). V trimming: 5 bases; J trimming: 2 bases; junction bases outside the gene matches: 11. The CDR3 is CSAGSASGRAHTDTQYF. The CDR3 DNA reads TGCAGTGCTGGGAGTGCTAGCGGGAGGGCCCACACAGATACGCAGTATTTT.

This clonotype was seen ten or more times. The chain couples TRBV15 to TRBJ2-1; TRBD1 matches 7 bases. The CDR3 covers 16 residues. Germline-derived CDR1 and CDR2 are LNHNV and YYDKDF (reference sequence). With 3 bases clipped from V and 7 bases from J, the junction kept 12 bases outside the gene matches. The CDR3 loop reads CATSSGAGTDENEQFF. The CDR3 nucleotides read TGTGCCACCAGCAGTGGTGCCGGGACAGACGAGAATGAGCAGTTCTTC.

There are many counts of this clonotype. The chain carries TRBV11-2 and TRBJ2-2; 8 nucleotides agree with TRBD2. Trimming at V came to 5 bases and at J to 7 bases, leaving 3 bases not matched to a gene. This CDR3 region has 13 residues. Germline V CDR1 and CDR2: SGHAT, FQNNGV. CDR3 protein: CASSRSGVGELFF. As DNA, the CDR3 is TGTGCCAGCAGCCGTAGCGGGGTCGGGGAGCTGTTTTTT.

This clonotype was counted only a few times. The chain is built from TRBV5-1 and TRBJ1-4, with D unresolved. This CDR3 is built from 13 residues. Deletions cut 5 bases from V and 8 bases from J, with 13 bases between. Germline assignment: CDR1 SGHRS and CDR2 YFSETQ. CDR3 protein: CASSWASGEKLFF. The CDR3 DNA reads TGCGCCAGCAGTTGGGCCTCGGGAGAAAAACTGTTTTTT. Full variable domain (outside the CDR3, taken from reference TRBV5-1 and TRBJ1-4): KAGVTQTPRYLIKTRGQQVTLSCSPISGHRSVSWYQQTPGQGLQFLFEYFSETQRNKGNFPGRFSGRQFSNSRSEMNVSTLELGDSALYLCASSWASGEKLFFGSGTQLSVL.

This clonotype turned up a few times. The V and J genes are TRBV11-2 and TRBJ1-1, with no clear D. In germline, CDR1 is SGHAT, CDR2 FQNNGV. The CDR3 runs to 16 residues. V dropped 4 bases and J dropped 5 bases, with 20 bases sitting between them. The CDR3: CASSSKPGSIGTEAFF. CDR3 in DNA: TGTGCCAGCAGCTCTAAACCGGGATCCATCGGGACTGAAGCTTTCTTT.

The chain joins TRBV5-1 to TRBJ2-7, with 11 bases lining up with TRBD2. CDR1 is SGHRS and CDR2 is YFSETQ in the germline V gene. V shed 0 bases and J 2 bases; nucleotides not matched to a gene: 7. The CDR3 contains 17 residues. DNA for the CDR3: TGCGCCAGCAGCTTGGGAACTAGCGGGAGTCGTGCCTACGAGCAGTACGTC. Encoded protein: CASSLGTSGSRAYEQYV.